Below, one T cell receptor (beta chain) is given with its context. Germline loops: CDR1 KGHSH, CDR2 LQKENI. This CDR3 is built from 13 residues. The trim removed 2 bases at V and 6 bases at J, leaving 2 bases unmatched. This specimen belongs to a study of control samples from healthy donors and cancer patients. The repertoire was sequenced with immunoSEQ multiplex PCR; TCRdb's copy has only in-frame clones and lacks some. This table has 98,000 or so clones, 79% appearing once. J is TRBJ1-2 and V is TRBV18, with TRBD1 matching over 8 bases. The TCR comes from a woman between 25 and 40 years old in good health. Sequencing was carried out using blood. The CDR3 DNA reads as TGTGCCAGCTCACCATCACAGGGGGATGGCTACACCTTC. It specifies CASSPSQGDGYTF.